One sample yielded the 12 T cell receptor beta chains listed below, sequenced in a study of cytomegalovirus exposure and HLA in healthy donors (dated by TCRdb to about 2017). The library came from the immunoSEQ multiplex PCR assay. TCRdb retrieved this table from immuneACCESS and kept in-frame rearrangements only. Not all clones are present; in checked studies, unresolved V genes account for under half, and no reason is known for the remainder. A total of under 200,000 clones appear in this sample, just under 90% of them only once. The ten largest clones represent more than 3.5% of the sample. The material sequenced was PBMCs. The receptors shown here come from a man between 18 and 29 years old in good health and CMV-seropositive.

The rearrangement joins TRBV29-1 to TRBJ2-1, with D possibly TRBD2 on 5 matching bases. The CDR3 is 12 residues long. V lost 3 bases to trimming and J lost 9 bases, with 12 bases between them. CDR1 is SQVTM, CDR2 ANQGSEA, per germline. The CDR3 here is CSVEDWSSEQFF. For the CDR3, the DNA is TGCAGCGTTGAGGACTGGTCTTCTGAGCAGTTCTTC.

The chain recombines TRBV18 with TRBJ2-1, with D perhaps TRBD1 (5 bases). Germline lookup yields CDR1 KGHSH and CDR2 LQKENI. Trimming took 3 bases from V and 5 from J, leaving 8 bases between them. The CDR3 has 13 amino acids. The CDR3 region is CASSPGQNNEQFF. Written as DNA, the CDR3 is TGTGCCAGCTCACCGGGGCAGAACAATGAGCAGTTCTTC.

The table lists this clone with a few counts. This chain joins TRBV28 and TRBJ1-2; D gene unclear. The CDR3 consists of 13 residues. The germline V gene has CDR1 MDHEN and CDR2 SYDVKM. V was shortened by 6 bases and J by 5 bases, with 13 bases between the two germline ends. Written as DNA, the CDR3 is TGTGCCAGCAGCGATCCAGGTTTTTATGGCTACACCTTC. It encodes CASSDPGFYGYTF.

V usage is TRBV25-1 and J usage is TRBJ2-3, with 9 bases identical to TRBD1. Germline lookup yields CDR1 MGHDK and CDR2 SYGVNS. The CDR3 contains 16 residues. V lost 3 bases and J lost 6; bases outside the gene matches: 10. As DNA, the CDR3 is TGTGCCAGCAGTGATGCCCCCGGGACAGGGAATGATACGCAGTATTTT. It yields the protein CASSDAPGTGNDTQYF.

This chain connects TRBV5-1 to TRBJ2-7, with D uncertain. The CDR3 loop spans 17 amino acids. Germline V lookup: CDR1 SGHRS, CDR2 YFSETQ. The V end lost 0 bases, the J end lost 0 bases, and 16 bases lay between the germline ends. The CDR3 nucleotides are TGCGCCAGCAGCTTGGCCTATACAGTTACCTACTCCTACGAGCAGTACTTC. It is translated as CASSLAYTVTYSYEQYF. The complete variable domain, with remaining parts taken from reference TRBV5-1 and TRBJ2-7, reads KAGVTQTPRYLIKTRGQQVTLSCSPISGHRSVSWYQQTPGQGLQFLFEYFSETQRNKGNFPGRFSGRQFSNSRSEMNVSTLELGDSALYLCASSLAYTVTYSYEQYFGPGTRLTVT.

In nucleotides, the CDR3 is TGTGCCAGCAGCCAACTCCTGTGGACAGGAATTAACTATGGCTACACCTTC. Its translation: CASSQLLWTGINYGYTF. This chain connects TRBV14 to TRBJ1-2; 7 nucleotides align to TRBD1. CDR3 length equals 17 residues. The V gene's germline CDR1 is SGHDN and CDR2 FVKESK. V shed 2 bases, J shed 1 base, and the junction held 10 bases outside the gene matches.

As concerns this clone: Additional DNA sequences in this sample encode the identical CDR3. This sequence joins TRBV4-2 and TRBJ2-1; 11 nucleotides align to TRBD2. The germline gives CDR1 LGHNA, CDR2 YNFKEQ. The CDR3 has 17 amino acids. The junction had 1 base not matched to a gene; V was cut back by 0 bases and J by 0 bases. The CDR3 DNA is TGTGCCAGCAGCCAAGATGGGACTAGCGGCTCCTACAATGAGCAGTTCTTC. It translates to CASSQDGTSGSYNEQFF.

This chain uses TRBV7-3 with TRBJ2-5, with 9 bases matching TRBD1. Germline trimming cut 4 bases from V and 0 bases from J; bases unmatched to any gene: 6. CDR1 and CDR2 (germline): SGHTA, FQGTGA. CDR3 length equals 16 residues. For the CDR3, the DNA is TGTGCCAGCAGCTCCGGGACAGGGTTATACCAAGAGACCCAGTACTTC. Translated, it gives CASSSGTGLYQETQYF.

Only one count was recorded for this clone. This chain links TRBV9 with TRBJ2-7; D might be TRBD2 (5 bases). Trimming took 0 bases from V and 2 from J, leaving 9 bases between them. The V gene's germline CDR1 is SGDLS and CDR2 YYNGEE. The CDR3 sequence is 14 residues long. This CDR3 is CASSVVGETYEQYF. The CDR3 DNA reads as TGTGCCAGCAGCGTAGTTGGGGAGACCTACGAGCAGTACTTC. Supplemented by reference TRBV9 and TRBJ2-7, the full variable domain reads DSGVTQTPKHLITATGQRVTLRCSPRSGDLSVYWYQQSLDQGLQFLIQYYNGEERAKGNILERFSAQQFPDLHSELNLSSLELGDSALYFCASSVVGETYEQYFGPGTRLTVT.

The chain has TRBV19 and TRBJ1-5; 7 bases fit TRBD1. Per the germline V gene, CDR1 is LNHDA and CDR2 is SQIVND (reference sequence). There are 14 residues in the CDR3. V lost 6 bases, J lost 6 bases, and 8 bases stayed unmatched. The CDR3 loop is CASRGQGGGQPQHF. CDR3 in DNA: TGTGCCAGTAGGGGGCAGGGGGGAGGTCAGCCCCAGCATTTT.

The rearrangement uses TRBV5-1 and TRBJ2-1, with 11 bases aligning to TRBD2. This CDR3 region has 16 residues. Per germline, CDR1 SGHRS and CDR2 YFSETQ. The ends lost 0 bases at V and 5 bases at J; junction bases unmatched: 4. CDR3 protein: CASSLVGTSGNNEQFF. DNA for the CDR3: TGCGCCAGCAGCTTGGTCGGGACTAGCGGTAACAATGAGCAGTTCTTC.

The chain has TRBV25-1 and TRBJ1-2, with 9 bases matching TRBD1. V trimming: 7 bases; J trimming: 5 bases; junction bases outside the gene matches: 8. This CDR3 spans 14 amino acids. Germline V gives CDR1 MGHDK, CDR2 SYGVNS. The DNA for the CDR3 is TGTGCCAGCATCGGGACAGGGCTTGGGTATGGCTACACCTTC. Translating gives CASIGTGLGYGYTF.